This T cell receptor beta chain was retrieved from a study of cytomegalovirus exposure and HLA in healthy donors. Concerning this clone itself: Its antigen is as yet unknown.

This CDR3 region has 13 residues. Trimming removed 6 bases at V and 5 bases at J, with 10 bases between. Per the germline V gene, CDR1 is SNHLY and CDR2 is FYNNEI. PCR employed 60 Vbeta and 13 Jbeta primers. Libraries were prepared by immunoSEQ multiplex PCR; TCRdb keeps only in-frame clonotypes and omits some of them. In the table there are 150,000 or so clones, about 80% of which are singletons. Findings and limits, study-wide: The majority of TCR sequences were rare, yet some public TCRs appeared in many donors.

The source is a woman in her 40s in good health and CMV-seronegative. The sample consisted of PBMCs. This chain uses TRBV2 with TRBJ2-2, with a possible D match to TRBD1 (6 bases). DNA of the CDR3: TGTGCCAGCAGGGAACAGGGAACCGGGGAGCTGTTTTTT. This gives the protein CASREQGTGELFF.